This T cell receptor (beta chain) was identified in a study of shared clonotypes between healthy human individuals. Study summary: In total, the donors were a couple of women and three men aged 18 to 49. Study findings and constraints: Some naive CD4 clonotypes, roughly 4.5%, turned up in common across a handful of donors.

Sequencing was performed with immunoSEQ multiplex PCR; in TCRdb, only in-frame clones are kept and a portion is missing. The top ten hold under 20% of the sample, which has about 320,000 clones, more than 75% seen once. All donors were healthy HIV-negative adults lacking recent acute infections or vaccinations. As for this clone: Its antigen remains unknown.

Sequencing used memory CD8+ T cells sorted from blood. Subset described: CD45RO+ cells pooled with CCR7-negative TemRA cells. The receptor's source is a man between 18 and 29 years old in good health.

As DNA, the CDR3 is TGTGCCAGCAGCTTAAGACCCGGGGTTATCTATGGCTACACCTTC. As protein: CASSLRPGVIYGYTF. J is TRBJ1-2 and V is TRBV7-2, with no clear D. V lost 2 bases and J lost 4, with 14 bases in between. The CDR3 sequence is 15 residues long. Germline V gene lookup returns CDR1 SGHTA and CDR2 FQGNSA.